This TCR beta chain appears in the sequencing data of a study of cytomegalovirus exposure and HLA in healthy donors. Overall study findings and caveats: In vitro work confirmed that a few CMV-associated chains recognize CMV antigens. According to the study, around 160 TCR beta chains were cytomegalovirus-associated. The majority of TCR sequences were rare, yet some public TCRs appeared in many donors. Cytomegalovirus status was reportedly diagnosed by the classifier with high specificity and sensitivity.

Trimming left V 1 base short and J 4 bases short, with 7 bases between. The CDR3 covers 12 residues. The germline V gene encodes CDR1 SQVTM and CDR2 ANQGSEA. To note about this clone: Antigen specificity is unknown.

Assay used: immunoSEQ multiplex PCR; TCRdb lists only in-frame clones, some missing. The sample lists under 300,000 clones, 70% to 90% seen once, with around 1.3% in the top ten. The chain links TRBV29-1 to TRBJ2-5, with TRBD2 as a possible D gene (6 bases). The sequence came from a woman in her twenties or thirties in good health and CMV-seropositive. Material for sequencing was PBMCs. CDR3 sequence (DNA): TGCAGCGTTGAAGCGGGAGTAGAGACCCAGTACTTC. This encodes CSVEAGVETQYF.